Included here is one TCR beta chain sequence, with context. TCRdb's copy holds only in-frame clones and misses some; the assay was immunoSEQ multiplex PCR. The sample has some 64,000 clones; about 89% are singletons. The source of the sample is a study of T cell responses to AZD1222 COVID-19 vaccine. This CDR3 comprises 12 residues. V lost 3 bases to trimming and J lost 15 bases, with 18 bases between them. Germline CDR1 is DFQATT and CDR2 is SNEGSKA (reference sequence). The source of this sequence is an adult who received the MenACWY meningococcal vaccine as a control. The sample was peripheral blood, taken 28 days after the second dose of the MenACWY control vaccine. V and J are TRBV20-1 and TRBJ2-1; maybe TRBD2 (6 bases). CDR3 in DNA: TGCAGTGCTAGTGACGGGACTCCGAGTTTGTTCTTC. It codes for CSASDGTPSLFF.